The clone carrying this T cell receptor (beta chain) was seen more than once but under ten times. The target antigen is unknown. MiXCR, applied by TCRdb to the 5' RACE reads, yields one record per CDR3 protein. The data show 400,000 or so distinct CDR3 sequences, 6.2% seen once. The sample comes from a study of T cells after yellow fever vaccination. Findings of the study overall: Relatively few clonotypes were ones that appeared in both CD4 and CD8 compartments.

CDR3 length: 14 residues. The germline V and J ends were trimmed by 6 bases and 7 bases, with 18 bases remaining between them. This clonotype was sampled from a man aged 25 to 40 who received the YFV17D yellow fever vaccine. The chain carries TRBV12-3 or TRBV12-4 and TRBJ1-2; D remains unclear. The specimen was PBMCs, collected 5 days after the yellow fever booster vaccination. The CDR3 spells CASSEMTRLGGYTF. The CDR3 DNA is TGTGCCAGCAGCGAGATGACCAGGCTCGGTGGCTACACCTTC.